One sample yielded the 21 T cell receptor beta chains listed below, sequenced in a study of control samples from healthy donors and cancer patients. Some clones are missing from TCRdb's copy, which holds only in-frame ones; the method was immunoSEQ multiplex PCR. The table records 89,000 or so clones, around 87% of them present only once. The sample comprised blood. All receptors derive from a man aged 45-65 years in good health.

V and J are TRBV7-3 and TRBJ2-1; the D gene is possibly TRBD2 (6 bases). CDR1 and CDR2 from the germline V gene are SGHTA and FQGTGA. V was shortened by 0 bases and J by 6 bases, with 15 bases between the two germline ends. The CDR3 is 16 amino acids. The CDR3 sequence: CASSLTRDRGSNEQFF. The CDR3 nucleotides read TGTGCCAGCAGCTTAACGAGGGACCGGGGGTCCAATGAGCAGTTCTTC.

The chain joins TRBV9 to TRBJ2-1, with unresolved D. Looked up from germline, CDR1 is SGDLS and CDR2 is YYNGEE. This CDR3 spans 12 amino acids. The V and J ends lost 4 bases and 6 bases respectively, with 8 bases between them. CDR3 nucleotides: TGTGCCAGCAGCCCCAATCCCAATGAGCAGTTCTTC. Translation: CASSPNPNEQFF.

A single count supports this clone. CDR3 region: CASSLVTGWYEQYF. The CDR3 DNA follows: TGTGCCAGCAGCTTAGTGACAGGGTGGTACGAGCAGTACTTC. The chain is built from TRBV7-2 and TRBJ2-7; 7 bases match TRBD1. There are 14 residues in the CDR3. Unmatched junction bases numbered 4, after V lost 1 base and J lost 4 bases. Germline V gives CDR1 SGHTA, CDR2 FQGNSA.

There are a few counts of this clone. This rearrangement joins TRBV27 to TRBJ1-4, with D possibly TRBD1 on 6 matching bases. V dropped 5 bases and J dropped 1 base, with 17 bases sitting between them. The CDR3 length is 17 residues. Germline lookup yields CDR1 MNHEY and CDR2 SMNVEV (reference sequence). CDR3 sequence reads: CASSKIRGQGTNEKLFF. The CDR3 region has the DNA TGTGCCAGCAGTAAGATCCGGGGGCAAGGAACTAATGAAAAACTGTTTTTT.

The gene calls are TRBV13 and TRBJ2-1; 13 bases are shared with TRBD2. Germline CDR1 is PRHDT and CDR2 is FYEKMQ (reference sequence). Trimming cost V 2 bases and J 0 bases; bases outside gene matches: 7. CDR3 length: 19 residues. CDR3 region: CASSLIGTSGDGSYNEQFF. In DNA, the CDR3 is TGTGCCAGCAGCTTAATAGGGACTAGCGGGGATGGCTCCTACAATGAGCAGTTCTTC.

The CDR3 nucleotides read TGTGCCAGCAGCCGGACGGTAGACCAGCCCCAGCATTTT. Residues: CASSRTVDQPQHF. V gene TRBV12-3 or TRBV12-4 combines with J gene TRBJ1-5; D gene ambiguous. The CDR3 covers 13 residues. V was shortened by 6 bases and J by 7 bases, with 13 bases between the two germline ends.

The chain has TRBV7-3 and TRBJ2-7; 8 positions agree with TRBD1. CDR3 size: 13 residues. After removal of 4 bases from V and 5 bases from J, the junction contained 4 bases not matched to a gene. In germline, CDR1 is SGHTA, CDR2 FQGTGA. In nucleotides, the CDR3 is TGTGCCAGCAGCTCCGGACAGGGCCACGAGCAGTACTTC. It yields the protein CASSSGQGHEQYF.

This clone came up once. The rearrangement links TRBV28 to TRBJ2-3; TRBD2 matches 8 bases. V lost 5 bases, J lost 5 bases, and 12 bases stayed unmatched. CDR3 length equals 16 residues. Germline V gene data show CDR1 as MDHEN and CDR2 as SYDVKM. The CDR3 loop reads CASSPIQTSVGDTQYF. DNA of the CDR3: TGTGCCAGCAGTCCGATTCAGACTAGCGTGGGAGATACGCAGTATTTT.

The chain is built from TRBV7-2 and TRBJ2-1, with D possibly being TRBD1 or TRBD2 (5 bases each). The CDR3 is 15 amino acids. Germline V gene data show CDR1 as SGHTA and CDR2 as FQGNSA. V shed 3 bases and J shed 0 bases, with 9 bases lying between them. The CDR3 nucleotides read TGTGCCAGCAGCTTCTGGGGGAGCTCCTACAATGAGCAGTTCTTC. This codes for CASSFWGSSYNEQFF. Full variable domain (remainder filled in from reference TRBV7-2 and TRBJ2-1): GAGVSQSPSNKVTEKGKDVELRCDPISGHTALYWYRQSLGQGLEFLIYFQGNSAPDKSGLPSDRFSAERTGGSVSTLTIQRTQQEDSAVYLCASSFWGSSYNEQFFGPGTRLTVL.

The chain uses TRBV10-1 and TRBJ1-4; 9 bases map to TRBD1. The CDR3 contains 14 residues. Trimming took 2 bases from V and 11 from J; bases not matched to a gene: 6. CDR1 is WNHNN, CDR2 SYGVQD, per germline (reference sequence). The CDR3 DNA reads TGCGCCAGCAGTGAGGGGCGGACAGGGGCGAAACTGTTTTTT. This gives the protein CASSEGRTGAKLFF.

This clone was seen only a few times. CDR3 bases: TGTGCCAGCAGCTTAAAGTCAGAGGAGTTCTTC. It codes for CASSLKSEEFF. This rearrangement joins TRBV11-3 to TRBJ2-1, with D unresolved. CDR1 SGHNT and CDR2 YENEEA come from the germline V gene. V lost 2 bases, J lost 14 bases, and 10 bases lay in between. The CDR3 loop spans 11 amino acids.

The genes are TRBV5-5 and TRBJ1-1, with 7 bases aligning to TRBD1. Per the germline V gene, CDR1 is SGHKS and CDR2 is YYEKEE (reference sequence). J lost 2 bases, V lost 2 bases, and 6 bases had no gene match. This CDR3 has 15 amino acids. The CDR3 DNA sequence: TGTGCCAGCAGCTTTGGATACAGGGGAAACACTGAAGCTTTCTTT. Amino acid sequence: CASSFGYRGNTEAFF.

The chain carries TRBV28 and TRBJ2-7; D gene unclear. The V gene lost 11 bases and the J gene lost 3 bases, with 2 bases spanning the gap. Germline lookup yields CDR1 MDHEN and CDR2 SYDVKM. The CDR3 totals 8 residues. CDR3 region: CAVYEQYV. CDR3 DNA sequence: TGTGCCGTCTACGAGCAGTACGTC.

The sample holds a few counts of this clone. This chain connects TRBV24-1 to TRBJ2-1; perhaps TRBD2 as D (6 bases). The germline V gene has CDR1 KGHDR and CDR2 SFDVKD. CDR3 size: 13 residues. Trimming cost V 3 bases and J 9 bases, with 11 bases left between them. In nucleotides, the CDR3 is TGTGCCACCAGTGATAGCCGGGACTCTGAGCAGTTCTTC. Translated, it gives CATSDSRDSEQFF.

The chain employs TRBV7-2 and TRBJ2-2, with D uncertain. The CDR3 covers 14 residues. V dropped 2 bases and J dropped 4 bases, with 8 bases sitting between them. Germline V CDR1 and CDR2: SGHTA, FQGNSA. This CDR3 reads CASSLLQFTGELFF. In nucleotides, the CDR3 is TGTGCCAGCAGCTTACTCCAGTTCACCGGGGAGCTGTTTTTT.

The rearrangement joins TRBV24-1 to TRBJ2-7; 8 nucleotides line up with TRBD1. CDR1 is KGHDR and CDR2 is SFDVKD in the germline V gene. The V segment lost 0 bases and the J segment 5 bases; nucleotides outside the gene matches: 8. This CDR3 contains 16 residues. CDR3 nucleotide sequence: TGTGCCACCAGTGATTTGCCGGGGACAGGTCCTCACGAGCAGTACTTC. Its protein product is CATSDLPGTGPHEQYF.

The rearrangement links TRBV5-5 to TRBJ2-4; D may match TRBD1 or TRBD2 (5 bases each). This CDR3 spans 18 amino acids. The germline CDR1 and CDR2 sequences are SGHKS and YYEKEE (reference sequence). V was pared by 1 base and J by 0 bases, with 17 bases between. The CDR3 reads CASSLFGGPHLAKNIQYF. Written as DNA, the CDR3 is TGTGCCAGCAGCTTGTTTGGGGGTCCTCATCTAGCCAAAAACATTCAGTACTTC.

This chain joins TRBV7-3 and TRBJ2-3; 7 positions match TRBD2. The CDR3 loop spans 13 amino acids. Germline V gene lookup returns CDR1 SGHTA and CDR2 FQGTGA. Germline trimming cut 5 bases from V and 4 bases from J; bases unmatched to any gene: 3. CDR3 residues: CASSLTSPDTQYF. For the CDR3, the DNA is TGTGCCAGCAGCCTGACTAGCCCAGATACGCAGTATTTT.

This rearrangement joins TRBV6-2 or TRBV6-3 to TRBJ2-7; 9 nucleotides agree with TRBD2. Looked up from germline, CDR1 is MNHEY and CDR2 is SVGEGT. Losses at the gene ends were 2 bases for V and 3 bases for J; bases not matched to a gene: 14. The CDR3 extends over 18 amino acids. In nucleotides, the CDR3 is TGTGCCAGCAGTTACCCGCTAGCGGGAAATCTCCCTCGCTACGAGCAGTACTTC. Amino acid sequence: CASSYPLAGNLPRYEQYF.

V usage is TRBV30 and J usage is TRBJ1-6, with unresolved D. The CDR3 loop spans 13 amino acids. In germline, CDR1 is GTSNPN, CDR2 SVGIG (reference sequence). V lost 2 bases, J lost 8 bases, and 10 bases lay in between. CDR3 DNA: TGTGCCTGGAGTTACCAAAGGGATTCACCCCTCCACTTT. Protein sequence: CAWSYQRDSPLHF.

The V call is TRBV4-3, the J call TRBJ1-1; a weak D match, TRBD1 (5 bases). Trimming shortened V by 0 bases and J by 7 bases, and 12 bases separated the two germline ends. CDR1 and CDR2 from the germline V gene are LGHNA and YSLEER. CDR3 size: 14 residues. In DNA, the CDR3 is TGCGCCAGCAGCCAAGATCCACGGAGGGGTGAAGCTTTCTTT. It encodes CASSQDPRRGEAFF.